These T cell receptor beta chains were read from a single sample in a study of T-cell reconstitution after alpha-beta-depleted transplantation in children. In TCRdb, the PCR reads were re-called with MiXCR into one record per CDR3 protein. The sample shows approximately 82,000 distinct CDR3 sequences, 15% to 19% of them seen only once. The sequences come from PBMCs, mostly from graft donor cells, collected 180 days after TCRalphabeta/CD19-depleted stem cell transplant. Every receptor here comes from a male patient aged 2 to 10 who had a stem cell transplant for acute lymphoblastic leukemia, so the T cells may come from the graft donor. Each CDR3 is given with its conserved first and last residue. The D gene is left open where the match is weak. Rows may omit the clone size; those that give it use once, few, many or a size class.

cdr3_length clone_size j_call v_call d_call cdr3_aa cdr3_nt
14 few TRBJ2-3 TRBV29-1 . CSVERGLNTDTQYF TGCAGCGTTGAAAGAGGGCTCAACACAGATACGCAGTATTTT
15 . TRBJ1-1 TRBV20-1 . CSARETLPKGTEAFF TGCAGTGCTAGAGAAACCCTACCCAAGGGGACTGAAGCTTTCTTT
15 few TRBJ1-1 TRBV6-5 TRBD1 CASSYTQGVSTEAFF TGTGCCAGCAGTTACACCCAGGGGGTAAGCACTGAAGCTTTCTTT
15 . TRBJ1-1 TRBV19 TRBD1 CASSPSGQPVREAFF TGTGCCAGTAGCCCCTCGGGACAGCCGGTGCGGGAAGCTTTCTTT
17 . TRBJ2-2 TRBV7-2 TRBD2 CASSPQVAGVNTGELLF TGTGCCAGCAGCCCGCAAGTAGCGGGAGTGAACACCGGGGAGCTGCTTTTT
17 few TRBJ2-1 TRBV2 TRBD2 CASSVIAGGLSYNEQFF TGTGCCAGCAGTGTGATAGCGGGGGGGCTCTCCTACAATGAGCAGTTCTTC
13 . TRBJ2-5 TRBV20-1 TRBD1 CSAGDRGRETQYF TGCAGTGCTGGGGACAGGGGGCGGGAGACCCAGTACTTC
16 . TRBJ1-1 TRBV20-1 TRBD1 CSGTTGLFLVNTEAFF TGCAGTGGTACGACAGGGTTATTCCTCGTGAACACTGAAGCTTTCTTT
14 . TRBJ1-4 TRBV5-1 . CASSGPQGNEKLFF TGCGCCAGCAGCGGACCGCAGGGGAATGAAAAACTGTTTTTT
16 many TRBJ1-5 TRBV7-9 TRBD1 CASSATGEGDNQPQHF TGTGCCAGCAGCGCCACAGGGGAGGGCGACAATCAGCCCCAGCATTTT
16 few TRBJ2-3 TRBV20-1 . CSALEPWAPSTDTQYF TGCAGTGCTTTAGAGCCCTGGGCCCCTAGCACAGATACGCAGTATTTT
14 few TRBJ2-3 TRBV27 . CASSSAVWVDTQYF TGTGCCAGCAGTTCGGCCGTGTGGGTAGATACGCAGTATTTT
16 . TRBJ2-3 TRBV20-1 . CSARDVRGGGTDTQYF TGCAGTGCTAGAGATGTAAGGGGGGGGGGCACGGATACGCAGTATTTT
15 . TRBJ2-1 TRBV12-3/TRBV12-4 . CASSSLARTYNEQFF TGTGCCAGCAGCTCACTAGCCCGAACCTACAATGAGCAGTTCTTC